This T cell receptor (beta chain) originates from a study of breast tumors, draining lymph nodes, adjacent tissues. One entry per CDR3 protein, called by TCRdb with MiXCR from the multiplex PCR reads. Of under 150,000 distinct CDR3 sequences listed, 21% are singletons. Breast cancer patients provided tissue from their axillary draining lymph nodes. This clonotype was seen many times. This CDR3 is built from 16 residues. Germline CDR1 is LNHDA and CDR2 is SQIVND (reference sequence). The V and J ends lost 6 bases and 9 bases respectively, with 21 bases between them. The V and J genes are TRBV19 and TRBJ1-6; D uncertain. The sequencing sample was made of axillary lymph node tissue. This clonotype was sampled from a female donor with breast cancer. Some clones in this sample may be carry-over from other donors' samples. The CDR3 loop reads CASSPNPGSLSSPLHF. The CDR3 coding sequence is TGTGCCAGTAGCCCGAATCCCGGGTCTCTTAGTTCACCCCTCCACTTT.